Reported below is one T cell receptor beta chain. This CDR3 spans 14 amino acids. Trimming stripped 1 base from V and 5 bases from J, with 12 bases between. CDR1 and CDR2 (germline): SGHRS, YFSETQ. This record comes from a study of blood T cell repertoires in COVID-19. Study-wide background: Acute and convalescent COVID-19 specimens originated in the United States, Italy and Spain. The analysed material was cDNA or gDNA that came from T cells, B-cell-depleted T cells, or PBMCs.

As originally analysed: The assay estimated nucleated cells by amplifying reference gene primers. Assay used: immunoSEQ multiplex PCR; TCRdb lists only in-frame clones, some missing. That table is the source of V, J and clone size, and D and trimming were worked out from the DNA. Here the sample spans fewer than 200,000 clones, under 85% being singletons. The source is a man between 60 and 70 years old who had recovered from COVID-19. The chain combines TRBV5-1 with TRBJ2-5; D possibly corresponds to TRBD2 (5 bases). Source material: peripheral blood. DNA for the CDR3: TGCGCCAGCAGCTTGACAGCCACGGGGGAGACCCAGTACTTC. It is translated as CASSLTATGETQYF.